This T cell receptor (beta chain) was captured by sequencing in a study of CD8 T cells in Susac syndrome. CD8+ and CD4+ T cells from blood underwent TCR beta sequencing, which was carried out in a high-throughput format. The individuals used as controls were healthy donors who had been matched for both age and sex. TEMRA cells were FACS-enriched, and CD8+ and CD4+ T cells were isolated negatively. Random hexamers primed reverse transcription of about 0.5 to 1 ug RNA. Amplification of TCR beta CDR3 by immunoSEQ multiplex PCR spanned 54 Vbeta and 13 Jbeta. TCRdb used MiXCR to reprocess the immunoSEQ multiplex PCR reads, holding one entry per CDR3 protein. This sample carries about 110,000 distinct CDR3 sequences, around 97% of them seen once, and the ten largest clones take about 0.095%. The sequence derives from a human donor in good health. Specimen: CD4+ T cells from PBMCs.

In nucleotides, the CDR3 is TGTGCCAGCAGCCGGACTAGCAGACGGGAGACCCAGTACTTC. Protein product: CASSRTSRRETQYF. The chain links TRBV7-2 to TRBJ2-5; TRBD2 matches 8 bases. V trimming: 5 bases; J trimming: 5 bases; junction bases outside the gene matches: 7. The CDR3 loop spans 14 amino acids. Germline V gene lookup returns CDR1 SGHTA and CDR2 FQGNSA.